The next 25 T cell receptor beta chains were all read from a single sample in a study of low-dose radiotherapy and immunotherapy resistance in tumors. Primers targeting TRAV and TRBV primed first-strand cDNA, covering alpha and beta chains. The PCR that amplified TCRs ran for about 20 cycles, relying on a constant-region primer and a V-primer adapter. TCRdb ran MiXCR on the reads and lists one entry per CDR3 protein. The sample holds 11,000 or so distinct CDR3 sequences, roughly 60% seen once. The source of these receptors is a human donor with advanced metastatic prostate, ovarian, gallbladder or colorectal cancer (not recorded which). This table probably holds off-target reads from a library built for another chain.

This clonotype showed up just a few times. This chain links TRBV10-3 with TRBJ1-5; D uncertain. The CDR3 consists of 15 residues. V gave up 10 bases and J gave up 4 bases, with 20 bases separating them. CDR1 is ENHRY and CDR2 is SYGVKD in the germline V gene. CDR3 residues: CATTVRPGDNQPQHF. In nucleotides, the CDR3 is TGTGCCACCACCGTCCGCCCCGGGGATAATCAGCCCCAGCATTTT.

The chain uses TRBV5-1 and TRBJ1-5; D call uncertain. CDR1 is SGHRS and CDR2 is YFSETQ in the germline V gene. V was shortened by 0 bases and J by 7 bases, with 8 bases between the two germline ends. The CDR3 extends over 13 amino acids. This CDR3 is CASSLEPEQPQHF. CDR3 in DNA: TGCGCCAGCAGCTTGGAGCCAGAACAGCCCCAGCATTTT.

The genes are TRBV9 and TRBJ2-7; D is perhaps TRBD2 (6 bases). The germline CDR1 and CDR2 sequences are SGDLS and YYNGEE. Between the trimmed V and J ends, which lost 8 bases and 2 bases, there was a span of 20 bases. This CDR3 region has 15 residues. The CDR3 is CASSNSVGGTYEQYF. The CDR3 DNA reads TGTGCCAGTTCGAACTCGGTTGGAGGGACCTACGAGCAGTACTTC. Based on the CDR3 plus reference TRBV9 and TRBJ2-7, the full variable domain is DSGVTQTPKHLITATGQRVTLRCSPRSGDLSVYWYQQSLDQGLQFLIQYYNGEERAKGNILERFSAQQFPDLHSELNLSSLELGDSALYFCASSNSVGGTYEQYFGPGTRLTVT.

This chain links TRBV6-1 with TRBJ1-5; D call uncertain. The V and J ends lost 2 bases and 3 bases respectively, with 8 bases between them. Germline V lookup: CDR1 MNHNS, CDR2 SASEGT. The CDR3 is 14 amino acids. The CDR3 loop reads CASSEFWANQPQHF. In nucleotides, the CDR3 is TGTGCCAGCAGTGAATTCTGGGCCAATCAGCCCCAGCATTTT.

The chain recombines TRBV5-4 with TRBJ2-3; D perhaps matches TRBD1 (6 bases). The length of the CDR3 is 17 residues. CDR1 and CDR2 (germline): SGHNT, YYREEE (reference sequence). V was pared by 5 bases and J by 6 bases, with 25 bases between. The chain's CDR3 is CASRLIGRGRRGDTQYF. CDR3 DNA sequence: TGTGCCAGCAGATTGATTGGTAGGGGCCGAAGGGGGGATACGCAGTATTTT.

This CDR3 reads CASSPERGGSEQYF. CDR3 bases: TGTGCCAGCAGCCCGGAGAGGGGGGGCTCCGAGCAGTACTTC. This rearrangement joins TRBV28 to TRBJ2-7, with D maybe TRBD2 (7 bases). The CDR3 length is 14 residues. Germline CDR1 MDHEN, CDR2 SYDVKM. Between the trimmed V and J ends, which lost 6 bases and 6 bases, there was a span of 18 bases.

The chain has TRBV4-3 and TRBJ2-1, with D perhaps TRBD1 or TRBD2 (5 bases each). This CDR3 has 14 residues. V lost 4 bases and J lost 4, with 11 bases in between. Looked up from germline, CDR1 is LGHNA and CDR2 is YSLEER. As DNA, the CDR3 is TGCGCCAGCAGCCTGGGGCGGGTTTACAATGAGCAGTTCTTC. Translation: CASSLGRVYNEQFF.

This clonotype was detected only a few times. The J gene is TRBJ1-5, the V gene TRBV6-4; D is unresolved. V lost 5 bases to trimming and J lost 4 bases, with 9 bases between them. This CDR3 contains 13 residues. In germline, CDR1 is MRHNA, CDR2 SNTAGT. CDR3 coding DNA: TGTGCCAGCAGTCTGGACGGGAATCAGCCCCAGCATTTT. Protein product: CASSLDGNQPQHF.

By share, this clonotype ranks as large. CDR3 bases: TGTGCCAGCAGTGACCCACGCCGCCAAGAGACCCAGTACTTC. It yields the protein CASSDPRRQETQYF. V and J are TRBV6-4 and TRBJ2-5; D gene ambiguous. From germline, CDR1 is MRHNA and CDR2 SNTAGT. Trimming removed 2 bases from V and 1 base from J, with 8 bases in between. This CDR3 has 14 amino acids.

The chain couples TRBV3-1 to TRBJ2-1; TRBD1 agrees at 10 bases. The CDR3 consists of 15 residues. The V gene end was trimmed by 4 bases and the J gene end by 2 bases; junction bases not matched to a gene: 2. Germline V gene data show CDR1 as LGHDT and CDR2 as YNNKEL (reference sequence). The CDR3 loop reads CASSRDRGTYNEQFF. The DNA for the CDR3 is TGTGCCAGCAGCCGGGACAGGGGAACCTACAATGAGCAGTTCTTC.

The CDR3 nucleotides are TGTGCCAGCAGCTTAGGGGCGGGCACAGATACGCAGTATTTT. This translates into CASSLGAGTDTQYF. The chain uses TRBV7-8 and TRBJ2-3; D call uncertain. The CDR3 runs to 14 residues. CDR1 is SGHVS and CDR2 is FQNEAQ in the germline V gene. Trimming stripped 1 base from V and 1 base from J, with 6 bases between.

This clonotype was found once. The chain employs TRBV19 and TRBJ1-6; D call uncertain. V lost 5 bases, J lost 8 bases, and 10 bases lay in between. Looked up from germline, CDR1 is LNHDA and CDR2 is SQIVND (reference sequence). The CDR3 has 13 amino acids. In nucleotides, the CDR3 is TGTGCCAGTAGTTCGACGGCGGATTCACCCCTCCACTTT. Translated: CASSSTADSPLHF.

The chain employs TRBV19 and TRBJ2-2, with D perhaps TRBD1 (5 bases). The CDR3 is made up of 14 amino acids. Germline CDR1 reads LNHDA; CDR2 reads SQIVND (reference sequence). The ends were cut back, 3 bases at V and 5 bases at J, with 10 bases in the middle. The CDR3 DNA reads as TGTGCCAGTAGTATGGGGCAAACGACCGGGGAGCTGTTTTTT. Translated: CASSMGQTTGELFF.

V usage is TRBV6-2 or TRBV6-3 and J usage is TRBJ2-1, with D possibly TRBD2 on 6 matching bases. Germline V gene lookup returns CDR1 MNHEY and CDR2 SVGEGT. The CDR3 consists of 12 residues. Trimming pared 7 bases from V and 6 bases from J, leaving 10 bases between. The CDR3 DNA reads as TGTGCCAGCACGGGACTCCTCAATGAGCAGTTCTTC. As protein: CASTGLLNEQFF.

The V gene is TRBV6-6, the J gene TRBJ2-4; a possible D gene is TRBD1 (6 bases). Looked up from germline, CDR1 is MNHNY and CDR2 is SVGAGI (reference sequence). This CDR3 is 17 amino acids long. V was shortened by 2 bases and J by 0 bases, with 14 bases between the two germline ends. The chain's CDR3 is CASSYQGQGRAKNIQYF. The CDR3 DNA reads TGTGCCAGCAGTTACCAGGGGCAGGGTAGAGCCAAAAACATTCAGTACTTC.

Comments on this clonotype: A read error may produce the germline difference seen at one junction end. The gene calls are TRBV28 and TRBJ2-5; 7 nucleotides line up with TRBD1. Germline CDR1 reads MDHEN; CDR2 reads SYDVKM. This CDR3 contains 13 residues. The CDR3 reads CVSSLTGTKTQYF. The CDR3 DNA follows: TGTGTCAGCAGCCTGACAGGGACGAAGACCCAGTACTTC.

The CDR3 region has the DNA TGCAGCGTTGAAAAGGGGCAGGGAACTGAAGCTTTCTTT. Amino acids: CSVEKGQGTEAFF. The chain uses TRBV29-1 and TRBJ1-1; possible D gene TRBD1, 5 bases. There are 13 residues in the CDR3. The V and J ends lost 2 bases and 5 bases respectively, with 12 bases between them. Per germline, CDR1 SQVTM and CDR2 ANQGSEA.

The J gene is TRBJ1-2, the V gene TRBV28, with TRBD1 matching over 8 bases. Trimming took 5 bases from V and 2 from J; bases not matched to a gene: 13. The CDR3 is made up of 17 amino acids. From germline, CDR1 is MDHEN and CDR2 SYDVKM. For the CDR3, the DNA is TGTGCCAGCAGTGACAGGGGCCGGCCCTTCTTAAACTATGGCTACACCTTC. Protein sequence: CASSDRGRPFLNYGYTF.

The CDR3 DNA reads TGCGCCAGCAGCTTAACAGGCCGACAGCCCCAGCATTTT. As protein: CASSLTGRQPQHF. This chain uses TRBV5-1 with TRBJ1-5; possibly TRBD1 for D (5 bases). Per the germline V gene, CDR1 is SGHRS and CDR2 is YFSETQ. V gave up 2 bases and J gave up 7 bases, with 10 bases separating them. The CDR3 is made up of 13 amino acids.

V is TRBV7-2 and J is TRBJ2-1; 7 bases line up with TRBD1. Germline values: CDR1 SGHTA, CDR2 FQGNSA. V gave up 5 bases and J gave up 7 bases; unmatched junction bases: 8. The CDR3 consists of 14 residues. CDR3 DNA: TGTGCCAGCAGCGTTACAGGGGTGGGAAATGAGCAGTTCTTC. This encodes CASSVTGVGNEQFF.

In this sample, this clonotype turned up a few times. The chain recombines TRBV5-5 with TRBJ2-7; D is ambiguous. The CDR3 runs to 11 residues. Deletions cut 1 base from V and 6 bases from J, with 5 bases between. The germline V gene has CDR1 SGHKS and CDR2 YYEKEE (reference sequence). The CDR3 coding sequence is TGTGCCAGCAGCTTGTCTGTCGAGCAGTACTTC. Encoded protein: CASSLSVEQYF.

In its sample, this clonotype was seen a few times. The CDR3 sequence: CTSSPVGDTQYF. CDR3 sequence (DNA): TGCACCAGCAGCCCCGTCGGGGATACGCAGTATTTT. The chain combines TRBV1 with TRBJ2-3. TRBV1 is a pseudogene locus. CDR3 length equals 12 residues.

In this sample, this clonotype turned up a few times. The chain recombines TRBV28 with TRBJ2-1; 8 positions agree with TRBD2. This CDR3 contains 16 residues. The V gene end was trimmed by 9 bases and the J gene end by 1 base; junction bases not matched to a gene: 11. The germline CDR1 and CDR2 sequences are MDHEN and SYDVKM. The CDR3 sequence is CASSLRGRYSYNEQFF. The CDR3 coding sequence is TGTGCCAGTTCGCTGCGCGGGAGGTATTCCTACAATGAGCAGTTCTTC.

This clonotype was seen only a few times. The CDR3 DNA reads TGTGCCAGCAGCTTGTCACTCTACAGGAGCACAGATACGCAGTATTTT. Its translation is CASSLSLYRSTDTQYF. This sequence joins TRBV5-6 and TRBJ2-3, with D perhaps TRBD1 (5 bases). CDR3 length: 16 residues. The germline V and J ends were trimmed by 1 base and 0 bases, with 12 bases remaining between them. Germline V gives CDR1 SGHDT, CDR2 YYEEEE.

The chain combines TRBV6-6 with TRBJ2-3; TRBD1 matches at 7 bases. The CDR3 contains 17 residues. The V and J ends lost 11 bases and 0 bases, in that order; junction bases with no gene match: 17. Germline V gives CDR1 MNHNY, CDR2 SVGAGI (reference sequence). DNA of the CDR3: TGTGCCGGGTTCAACCGGGACAGCGTTCGTAGCACAGATACGCAGTATTTT. Translation gives CAGFNRDSVRSTDTQYF.